Listed below are T cell receptor beta chains from one sample, sequenced in a study of OX40 agonist ivuxolimab in advanced cancers. The assay was immunoSEQ multiplex PCR, and TCRdb's table has in-frame clones only and misses some. The sample has tens of thousands of clones, just over 85% seen once. Sequenced here: CD4+ or CD8+ T cells sorted from blood, sampled in a trial of the OX40 agonist ivuxolimab. The receptors derive from an adult with an advanced solid tumor such as melanoma, head and neck, liver or kidney cancer. The conserved cysteine and the conserved F or W are not part of the CDR3 here. Each record gives: CDR3 protein, V gene, J gene, CDR3 length.

ASSITARNGNTIY	TRBV19	TRBJ1-3	13
ASSPPRQGAYTDTIY	TRBV18	TRBJ1-3	15
ASSFARGEKLF	TRBV7-2	TRBJ1-4	11
ASSLVTTGRVKGYGYT	TRBV5-6	TRBJ1-2	16
ASRIYTEAF	TRBV6-1	TRBJ1-1	9
AWSGIGTSNEQF	TRBV30	TRBJ2-1	12
ASSLERNLYGYT	TRBV5-1	TRBJ1-2	12
ASSLRAGPRGYT	TRBV28	TRBJ1-2	12
ASSLIVLDTQY	TRBV11-1	TRBJ2-3	11
ASSLSGGPEAF	TRBV7-2	TRBJ1-1	11
ASRIPTGTSTGELF	TRBV28	TRBJ2-2	14
ASSLRQGGEQF	TRBV19	TRBJ2-1	11
ASSRDSMGNQPQH	TRBV5-1	TRBJ1-5	13
ASSFGTGDTQY	TRBV11-2	TRBJ2-3	11
ASSETGRSGST	TRBV27	TRBJ1-2	11
ASSHGTSGTDTQY	TRBV7-2	TRBJ2-3	13
AIRETGPADTQY	TRBV10-3	TRBJ2-3	12
ASSFITGTGDGYT	TRBV11-2	TRBJ1-2	13
ASSLDRVQETQY	TRBV28	TRBJ2-5	12
ASSERESYNEQF	TRBV7-9	TRBJ2-1	12
ASSPFGRVNSPLH	TRBV7-8	TRBJ1-6	13
AWTLSGANVLT	TRBV30	TRBJ2-6	11